This T cell receptor (beta chain) stems from a study of cytomegalovirus exposure and HLA in healthy donors. To note about this clone: As yet, its antigen is unknown.

Points from the study as a whole: A later analysis showed HLA-associated TCR beta chains outstripping equally common others in clonal expansion. A later analysis linked a missense DCLRE1C variant to TCR beta V- and J-gene trimming. HLA alleles were associated with 16,000 or so TCR beta sequences in a later analysis at 0.05 false discovery rate. There were some V segments, including TRBV6-2 and TRBV6-3, excluded as indistinguishable.

Germline V gene data show CDR1 as SQVTM and CDR2 as ANQGSEA. Trimming took 7 bases from V and 9 from J, leaving 21 bases between them. This CDR3 is 13 amino acids long. The study ran its PCR with 60 Vbeta and 13 Jbeta primers. The method was immunoSEQ multiplex PCR; TCRdb's version includes in-frame clones alone and lacks a portion of them. The sample yields about 210,000 clones, 82% seen once. This clonotype was obtained from a man aged 40-49 years in good health and CMV-seropositive. The rearrangement uses TRBV29-1 and TRBJ1-2, with TRBD1 as a possible D gene (5 bases). Sample: PBMCs. The CDR3 nucleotides read TGCAGCGCCGAAACGACAGTCCATTATAGCTACACCTTC. Its translation is CSAETTVHYSYTF.